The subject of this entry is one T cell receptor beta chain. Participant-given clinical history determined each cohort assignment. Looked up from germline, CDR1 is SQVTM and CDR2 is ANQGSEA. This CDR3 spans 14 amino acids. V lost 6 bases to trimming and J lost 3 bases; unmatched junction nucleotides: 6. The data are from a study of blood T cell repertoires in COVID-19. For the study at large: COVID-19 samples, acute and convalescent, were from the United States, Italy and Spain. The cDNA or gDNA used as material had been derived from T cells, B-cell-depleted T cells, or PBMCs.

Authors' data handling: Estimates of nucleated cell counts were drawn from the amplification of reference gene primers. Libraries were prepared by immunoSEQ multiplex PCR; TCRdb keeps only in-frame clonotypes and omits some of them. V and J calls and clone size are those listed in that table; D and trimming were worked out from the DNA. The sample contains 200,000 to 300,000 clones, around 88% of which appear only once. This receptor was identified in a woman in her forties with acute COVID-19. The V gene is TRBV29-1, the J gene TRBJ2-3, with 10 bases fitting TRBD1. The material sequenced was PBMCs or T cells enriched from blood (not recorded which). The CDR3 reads CSVCRDRGTDTQYF. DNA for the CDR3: TGCAGCGTCTGCCGGGACAGGGGAACAGATACGCAGTATTTT.